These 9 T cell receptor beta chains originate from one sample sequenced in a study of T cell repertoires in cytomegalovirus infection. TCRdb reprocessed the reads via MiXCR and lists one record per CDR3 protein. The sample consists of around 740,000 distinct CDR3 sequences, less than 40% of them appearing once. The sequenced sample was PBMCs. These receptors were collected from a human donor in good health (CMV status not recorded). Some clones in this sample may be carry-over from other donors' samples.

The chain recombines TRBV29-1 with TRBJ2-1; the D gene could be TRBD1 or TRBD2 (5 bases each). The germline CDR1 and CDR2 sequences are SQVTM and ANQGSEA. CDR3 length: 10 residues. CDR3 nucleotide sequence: TGCGTAACGGGGACCAATGAGCAGTTCTTC. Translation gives CVTGTNEQFF.

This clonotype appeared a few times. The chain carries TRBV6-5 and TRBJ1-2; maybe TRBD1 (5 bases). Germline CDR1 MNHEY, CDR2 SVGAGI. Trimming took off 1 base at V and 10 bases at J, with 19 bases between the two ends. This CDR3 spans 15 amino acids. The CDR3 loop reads CASSYLAQGSRHYTF. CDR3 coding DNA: TGTGCCAGCAGTTACTTGGCCCAGGGATCGAGACACTACACCTTC.

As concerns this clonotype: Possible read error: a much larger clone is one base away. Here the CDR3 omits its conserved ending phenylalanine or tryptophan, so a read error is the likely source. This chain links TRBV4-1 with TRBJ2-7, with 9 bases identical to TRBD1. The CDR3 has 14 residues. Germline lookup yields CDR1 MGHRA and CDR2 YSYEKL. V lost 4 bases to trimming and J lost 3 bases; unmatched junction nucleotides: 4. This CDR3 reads CASSPRTGDYEQYL. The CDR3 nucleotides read TGCGCCAGCAGCCCTCGGACAGGGGACTACGAGCAGTACTTA.

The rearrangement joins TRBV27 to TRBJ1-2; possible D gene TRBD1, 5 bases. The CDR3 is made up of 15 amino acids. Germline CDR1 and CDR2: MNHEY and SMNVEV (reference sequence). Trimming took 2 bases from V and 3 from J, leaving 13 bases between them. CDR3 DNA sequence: TGTGCCAGCAGTTTAAACGGGGACGGATACTATGGCTACACCTTC. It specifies CASSLNGDGYYGYTF.

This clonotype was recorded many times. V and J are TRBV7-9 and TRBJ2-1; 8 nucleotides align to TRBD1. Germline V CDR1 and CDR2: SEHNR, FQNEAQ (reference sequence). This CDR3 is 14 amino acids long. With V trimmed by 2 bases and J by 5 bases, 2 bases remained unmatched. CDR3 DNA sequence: TGTGCCAGCAGCTTAACACAGGGGGACAATGAGCAGTTCTTC. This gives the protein CASSLTQGDNEQFF.

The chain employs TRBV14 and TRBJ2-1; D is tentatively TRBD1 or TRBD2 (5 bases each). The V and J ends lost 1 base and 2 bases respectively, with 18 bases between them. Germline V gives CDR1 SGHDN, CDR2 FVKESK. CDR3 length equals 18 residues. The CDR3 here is CASSQAASGRGAYNEQFF. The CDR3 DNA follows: TGTGCCAGCAGCCAAGCTGCATCTGGGCGAGGGGCCTACAATGAGCAGTTCTTC.

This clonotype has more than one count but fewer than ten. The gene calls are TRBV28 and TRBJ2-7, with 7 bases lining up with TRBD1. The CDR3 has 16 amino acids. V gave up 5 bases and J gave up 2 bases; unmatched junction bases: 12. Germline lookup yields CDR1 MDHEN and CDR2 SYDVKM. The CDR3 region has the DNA TGTGCCAGCAGTCTCCCCGGGACAGTTGGAACCTACGAGCAGTACTTC. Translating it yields CASSLPGTVGTYEQYF.

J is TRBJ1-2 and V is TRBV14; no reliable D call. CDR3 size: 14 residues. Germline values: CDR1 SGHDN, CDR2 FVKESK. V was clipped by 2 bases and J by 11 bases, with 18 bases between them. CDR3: CASSQPEDDWKYTF. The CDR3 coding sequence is TGTGCCAGCAGCCAACCGGAGGACGACTGGAAGTACACCTTC.

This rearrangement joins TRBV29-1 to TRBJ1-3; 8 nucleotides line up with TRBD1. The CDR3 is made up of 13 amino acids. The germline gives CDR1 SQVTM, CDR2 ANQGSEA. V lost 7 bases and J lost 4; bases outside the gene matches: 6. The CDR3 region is CSAYRGDGNTIYF. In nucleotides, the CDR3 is TGCAGCGCATACAGGGGGGACGGAAACACCATATATTTT. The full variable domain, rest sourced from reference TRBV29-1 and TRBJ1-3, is SAVISQKPSRDICQRGTSLTIQCQVDSQVTMMFWYRQQPGQSLTLIATANQGSEATYESGFVIDKFPISRPNLTFSTLTVSNMSPEDSSIYLCSAYRGDGNTIYFGEGSWLTVV.